This is a list of T cell receptor beta chains from one sample in a study of cytomegalovirus exposure and HLA in healthy donors. Only in-frame clones appear in the TCRdb table, and some are missing; sequencing was by immunoSEQ multiplex PCR. The table includes approximately 76,000 clones, around 72% detected once. The sample was PBMCs. Receptor source: a woman in her forties in good health and CMV-seropositive. The CDR3 runs from the conserved cysteine through the conserved F or W. The D gene is left open where the match is weak. Clone size is shown for a subset of rows, as once, few, many or a class of expanded clone.

J gene,clone size,V gene,D gene,CDR3 DNA,CDR3 protein
TRBJ1-2,.,TRBV7-9,.,TGTGCCAGCAGCCTCCGGAGACAGGCTCCGAATGGCTACACCTTC,CASSLRRQAPNGYTF
TRBJ2-7,.,TRBV7-3,TRBD1,TGTGCCAGCAGCTTAATGACAGGGCGCGAGCAGTACTTC,CASSLMTGREQYF
TRBJ2-2,.,TRBV4-1,TRBD2,TGCGCCAGCAGCCCACTAGCGGAGTCGAACACCGGGGAGCTGTTTTTT,CASSPLAESNTGELFF
TRBJ1-4,.,TRBV15,.,TGTGCCACCAGCAACAGCCTTGCAACTAATGAAAAACTGTTTTTT,CATSNSLATNEKLFF
TRBJ2-7,.,TRBV7-2,TRBD2,TGTGCCAGCAGCCCTAGCGGGAGTGGGTCCTACGAGCAGTACTTC,CASSPSGSGSYEQYF
TRBJ1-5,once,TRBV27,.,TGTGCCAGCAGTCTTGACCCTAGGAAGAATCAGCCCCAGCATTTT,CASSLDPRKNQPQHF
TRBJ2-7,.,TRBV4-2,.,TGTGCCAGCAGCCGGAACAGGGCGAACTACGAGCAGTACTTC,CASSRNRANYEQYF
TRBJ1-1,.,TRBV4-3,.,TGCGCCAGCAGCCAAGGGTACTCGAACACTGAAGCTTTCTTT,CASSQGYSNTEAFF
TRBJ2-7,.,TRBV4-3,.,TGCGCCAGCAGCCAATTCGGCCAGGGTGGAGAGCAGTACTTC,CASSQFGQGGEQYF
TRBJ1-1,.,TRBV6-5,TRBD1,TGTGCCAGCAGCCTCGACAGGGGGCTGAACACTGAAGCTTTCTTT,CASSLDRGLNTEAFF
TRBJ1-2,.,TRBV7-9,.,TGTGCCAGCAGCCTCCGGAGACAGGCTCCGAGTGGCTACACCTTC,CASSLRRQAPSGYTF
TRBJ1-4,.,TRBV2,.,TGTGCCAGCAGAGGGGCGCAGGGTGAAAAACTGTTTTTT,CASRGAQGEKLFF
TRBJ1-1,.,TRBV29-1,.,TGCAGCGCCGGACAGTCCTCCGGGAACACTGAAGCTTTCTTT,CSAGQSSGNTEAFF
TRBJ1-4,.,TRBV9,.,TGTGCCAGCAGCGTAGGGCAGGGGAGTGCAAAACTGTTTTTT,CASSVGQGSAKLFF
TRBJ2-7,once,TRBV7-9,TRBD1,TGTGCCAGCAGCCCACGGGACAGGGACGAGCAGTACTTC,CASSPRDRDEQYF
TRBJ2-1,.,TRBV6-5,TRBD2,TGTGCCAGCGGGGGGGCCTACAATGAGCAGTTCTTC,CASGGAYNEQFF
TRBJ2-5,.,TRBV7-9,TRBD2,TGTGCCAGCAGCTTTGGTAGCGGGGGGTCCCGGGAGACCCAGTACTTC,CASSFGSGGSRETQYF
TRBJ2-3,.,TRBV5-8,TRBD1,TGTGCCAGCAGCTCCAGGGACAGCTTCACAGATACGCAGTATTTT,CASSSRDSFTDTQYF
TRBJ1-2,.,TRBV30,TRBD1,TGTGCCTGGAGTGTACAGGCAGGGGGAAGAACTGGCTACACCTTC,CAWSVQAGGRTGYTF
TRBJ1-2,.,TRBV5-1,.,TGCGCCAGCAGCTTGGAGTCCATAGCGGCGAGTCGAGGCTACACCTTC,CASSLESIAASRGYTF
TRBJ1-1,.,TRBV6-1,TRBD1,TGTGCCAGCGTAATACAGGGGGGGATTTACACTGAAGCTTTCTTT,CASVIQGGIYTEAFF
TRBJ2-3,.,TRBV27,.,TGTGCCAGCAGCCTATGGAGCACAGATACGCAGTATTTT,CASSLWSTDTQYF
TRBJ1-2,.,TRBV5-4,TRBD1,TGTGCCAGCAGCCGGGGGACAGCTTATGGCTACACCTTC,CASSRGTAYGYTF
TRBJ2-4,.,TRBV11-2,.,TGTGCCAGCAGCCTCTCCCAGGGGTCAAGCCAAAGGATTCAGTACTTC,CASSLSQGSSQRIQYF
TRBJ1-4,few,TRBV7-8,.,TGTGCCAGCAGCCCAGGAGGTACAACTAATGAAAAACTGTTTTTT,CASSPGGTTNEKLFF
TRBJ1-1,.,TRBV6-6,TRBD1,TGTGCCAGCAGTTACTCGTCAGGGGGCACTGAAGCTTTCTTT,CASSYSSGGTEAFF
TRBJ2-1,.,TRBV4-2,TRBD2,TGTGCCAGCAGCCAAGAGTCCAGCGGGGCTAGTTACAATGAGCAGTTCTTC,CASSQESSGASYNEQFF
TRBJ2-5,.,TRBV5-1,.,TGCGCCAGCAGCTTGGGTACAGGGAAGCAAGAGACCCAGTACTTC,CASSLGTGKQETQYF
TRBJ1-1,.,TRBV7-2,TRBD1,TGTGCCAGCAGCTTAGATCACAGGGGTGGTGAAGCTTTCTTT,CASSLDHRGGEAFF
TRBJ2-1,.,TRBV9,TRBD2,TGTGCCAGCAGCGTAGTACTAGCGGGCGATGAGCAGTTCTTC,CASSVVLAGDEQFF
TRBJ2-3,.,TRBV29-1,TRBD2,TGCAGCGTTGTCCCCCTAGCGGGAGTAACAGATACGCAGTATTTT,CSVVPLAGVTDTQYF
TRBJ1-5,.,TRBV4-1,TRBD1,TGCGCCAGCAGAGACAGGGTTCTTAGCAATCAGCCCCAGCATTTT,CASRDRVLSNQPQHF
TRBJ2-7,.,TRBV28,TRBD1,TGTGCCAGCAATATAGGACAGGGGGCCTACGAGCAGTACTTC,CASNIGQGAYEQYF
TRBJ1-1,.,TRBV29-1,TRBD1,TGCAGCGTAGGGGACAGAGAAGCTTTCTTT,CSVGDREAFF
TRBJ2-1,many,TRBV10-2,TRBD2,TGCGCCAGCAGTGGGACTAGCGGTACCTACAATGAGCAGTTCTTC,CASSGTSGTYNEQFF
TRBJ2-1,once,TRBV7-2,.,TGTGCCAGCAGCTCTAGGGACCGGGGACTTCAGTTCTTC,CASSSRDRGLQFF
TRBJ1-3,.,TRBV6-6,.,TGTGGCGGGGGGGAAGGCTCTGGAAACACCATATATTTT,CGGGEGSGNTIYF